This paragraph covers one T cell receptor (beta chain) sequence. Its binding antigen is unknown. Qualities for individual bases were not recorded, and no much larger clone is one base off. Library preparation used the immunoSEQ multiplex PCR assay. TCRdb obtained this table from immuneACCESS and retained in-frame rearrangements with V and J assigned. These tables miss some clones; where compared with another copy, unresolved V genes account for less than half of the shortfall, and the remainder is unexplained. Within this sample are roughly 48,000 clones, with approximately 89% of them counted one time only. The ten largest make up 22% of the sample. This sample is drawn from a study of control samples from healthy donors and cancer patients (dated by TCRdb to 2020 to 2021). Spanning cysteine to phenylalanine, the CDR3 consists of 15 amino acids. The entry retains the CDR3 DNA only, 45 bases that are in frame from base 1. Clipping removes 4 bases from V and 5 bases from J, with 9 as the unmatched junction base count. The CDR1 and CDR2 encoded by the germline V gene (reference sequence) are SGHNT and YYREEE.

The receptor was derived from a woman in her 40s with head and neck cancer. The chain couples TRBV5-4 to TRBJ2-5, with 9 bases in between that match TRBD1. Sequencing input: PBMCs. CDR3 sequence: CASSAGQGPRETQYF. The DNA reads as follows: TGTGCCAGCAGCGCGGGACAGGGCCCACGGGAGACCCAGTACTTC.